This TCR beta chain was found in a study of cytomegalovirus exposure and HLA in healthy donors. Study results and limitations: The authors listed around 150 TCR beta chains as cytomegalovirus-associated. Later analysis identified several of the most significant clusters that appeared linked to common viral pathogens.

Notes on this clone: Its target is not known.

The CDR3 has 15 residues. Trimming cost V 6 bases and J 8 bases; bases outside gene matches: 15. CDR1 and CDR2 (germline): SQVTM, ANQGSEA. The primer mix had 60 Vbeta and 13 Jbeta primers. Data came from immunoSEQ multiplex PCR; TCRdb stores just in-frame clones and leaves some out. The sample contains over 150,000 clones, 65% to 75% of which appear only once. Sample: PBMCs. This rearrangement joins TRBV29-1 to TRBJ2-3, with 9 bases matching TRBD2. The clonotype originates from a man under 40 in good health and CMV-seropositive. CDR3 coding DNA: TGCAGCGTGACTTTAACAGCGGGGGGCTCAGGTACGCAGTATTTT. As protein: CSVTLTAGGSGTQYF.